The 5 T cell receptor beta chains presented below share a single source sample, sequenced in a study of T cell changes during pregnancy in multiple sclerosis. Generated by immunoSEQ multiplex PCR, the TCRdb table keeps only in-frame clones and is missing some. The repertoire consists of roughly 93,000 clones, with roughly 92% occurring once and the leading ten covering approximately 2.2%. The source material was peripheral blood, sampled after pregnancy. The receptors were gathered from a female donor with multiple sclerosis, enrolled in a pregnancy study.

For this clone: Other DNA sequences in this sample translate to the same CDR3. The chain has TRBV30 and TRBJ1-1, with TRBD1 matching 8 bases. Per germline, CDR1 GTSNPN and CDR2 SVGIG (reference sequence). The CDR3 totals 13 residues. Unmatched junction bases numbered 2, after V lost 2 bases and J lost 3 bases. The DNA for the CDR3 is TGTGCCTGGAGTCGACAGGGGTACACTGAAGCTTTCTTT. Translation: CAWSRQGYTEAFF. Full variable domain (outside the CDR3, taken from reference TRBV30 and TRBJ1-1): SQTIHQWPATLVQPVGSPLSLECTVEGTSNPNLYWYRQAAGRGLQLLFYSVGIGQISSEVPQNLSASRPQDRQFILSSKKLLLSDSGFYLCAWSRQGYTEAFFGQGTRLTVV.

The chain joins TRBV6-4 to TRBJ1-2; 9 positions agree with TRBD1. With V trimmed by 7 bases and J by 3 bases, 6 bases remained unmatched. This CDR3 is built from 14 residues. Germline V gives CDR1 MRHNA, CDR2 SNTAGT. In nucleotides, the CDR3 is TGTGCCAGCATTGAACAGGGGGCCGACTATGGCTACACCTTC. This gives the protein CASIEQGADYGYTF.

The CDR3 region has the DNA TGTGCCAGCAGCGTAGGAGGACTAGCGGGAGCTCATGAGCAGTTCTTC. It translates to CASSVGGLAGAHEQFF. The chain has TRBV9 and TRBJ2-1; 13 bases fit TRBD2. V shed 0 bases and J 8 bases; nucleotides not matched to a gene: 5. The germline gives CDR1 SGDLS, CDR2 YYNGEE. The CDR3 loop spans 16 amino acids.

CDR3 sequence (DNA): TGTGCCAGCAGCGTAGAGTGGGGGCCAGATACGCAGTATTTT. Translated, it gives CASSVEWGPDTQYF. The V gene is TRBV9, the J gene TRBJ2-3, with D tentatively TRBD1 (6 bases). Trimming took off 0 bases at V and 4 bases at J, with 9 bases between the two ends. The CDR3 totals 14 residues. CDR1 and CDR2 (germline): SGDLS, YYNGEE.

V gene TRBV4-3 combines with J gene TRBJ1-5; maybe TRBD1 (5 bases). The CDR3 covers 16 residues. The V gene lost 0 bases and the J gene lost 3 bases, with 12 bases spanning the gap. Germline assignment: CDR1 LGHNA and CDR2 YSLEER. CDR3 sequence reads: CASSQDLDISNQPQHF. The DNA for the CDR3 is TGCGCCAGCAGCCAAGATCTGGACATATCCAATCAGCCCCAGCATTTT.